This is a list of T cell receptor beta chains from one sample in a study of vaccination and CD4 T cells after COVID-19. TCRdb analysed the PCR reads with MiXCR anew, one entry per CDR3 protein. The sample holds 9,000 to 15,000 distinct CDR3 sequences, about 79% seen once. These TCRs are of unknown antigen specificity. Sequenced material: CD4+ T cells from blood, cultured in vitro. These TCRs come from a human donor who had recovered from COVID-19. CDR3s include the opening cysteine and the closing phenylalanine or tryptophan. D genes are given only for firm matches. Not all rows give a size; the values are once, few, many and, for expanded clones, a class.

TRBV19	few	.	TRBJ1-5	CASSIPGNQPQHF	TGTGCCAGTAGTATCCCCGGGAATCAGCCCCAGCATTTT
TRBV12-3/TRBV12-4	.	TRBD2	TRBJ2-5	CASRRGVETQYF	TGTGCCAGCAGGCGGGGGGTGGAGACCCAGTACTTC
TRBV6-1	.	.	TRBJ1-5	CASSESGGDNQPQHF	TGTGCCAGCAGTGAAAGTGGGGGGGACAATCAGCCCCAGCATTTT
TRBV2	.	TRBD1	TRBJ1-6	CASAKQGLDNSPLHF	TGTGCCAGCGCAAAACAGGGGCTGGATAATTCACCCCTCCACTTT
TRBV10-3	.	.	TRBJ2-5	CAISGHGTGGQETQYF	TGTGCCATCAGTGGACACGGAACTGGCGGCCAAGAGACCCAGTACTTC
TRBV19	.	.	TRBJ2-2	CASSIGNTGELFF	TGTGCCAGTAGTATAGGGAACACCGGGGAGCTGTTTTTT
TRBV6-2/TRBV6-3	.	TRBD1	TRBJ2-7	CASSYPSRTGTYEQYF	TGTGCCAGCAGTTACCCCTCTAGGACAGGGACCTACGAGCAGTACTTC
TRBV19	.	.	TRBJ1-1	CASRAYGSTEAFF	TGTGCCAGTAGGGCCTATGGGAGCACTGAAGCTTTCTTT
TRBV24-1	.	TRBD2	TRBJ2-1	CATQGETSGSVVYNEQFF	TGTGCCACGCAGGGCGAGACTAGCGGGAGTGTGGTTTATAATGAGCAGTTCTTC
TRBV2	few	TRBD1	TRBJ1-2	CASSEAGGSYGYTF	TGTGCCAGCAGTGAGGCAGGGGGGAGCTATGGCTACACCTTC
TRBV5-6	.	.	TRBJ1-2	CASRIEQTYGYTF	TGTGCCAGCAGAATTGAGCAGACCTATGGCTACACCTTC
TRBV19	once	.	TRBJ1-1	CASRKSPGREGTEAFF	TGTGCCAGTAGAAAATCGCCGGGGCGGGAAGGCACTGAAGCTTTCTTT
TRBV29-1	.	.	TRBJ1-3	CSALFGTGNTIYF	TGCAGCGCCCTATTTGGAACTGGAAACACCATATATTTT
TRBV19	.	TRBD1	TRBJ2-5	CASSTRDRVYQETQYF	TGTGCCAGTAGTACCCGGGACAGGGTGTACCAAGAGACCCAGTACTTC
TRBV6-2/TRBV6-3	.	.	TRBJ2-1	CASSYLFSQFF	TGTGCCAGCAGTTACTTGTTTTCGCAGTTCTTC
TRBV20-1	few	.	TRBJ2-3	CSAQRTQDTQYF	TGCAGTGCTCAAAGGACTCAAGATACGCAGTATTTT
TRBV18	few	TRBD1	TRBJ2-7	CASSPDRGPYEQYF	TGTGCCAGCTCACCGGACAGGGGTCCCTACGAGCAGTACTTC
TRBV11-3	once	.	TRBJ2-3	CASSLSVPGYGTDTQYF	TGTGCCAGCAGCTTAAGTGTTCCAGGGTATGGCACAGATACGCAGTATTTT
TRBV7-2	.	TRBD2	TRBJ2-5	CASSLTGLAGRQETQYF	TGTGCCAGCAGCTTAACCGGACTAGCGGGTCGCCAAGAGACCCAGTACTTC
TRBV7-2	once	.	TRBJ1-2	CASTEGVGPISTTF	TGTGCCAGCACCGAGGGGGTGGGCCCCATATCAACCACCTTC
TRBV5-1	.	.	TRBJ2-2	CASSIRTYNTGELFF	TGCGCCAGCAGCATACGGACATATAACACCGGGGAGCTGTTTTTT
TRBV11-2	.	.	TRBJ2-3	CASRAPRTDTQYF	TGTGCCAGCAGGGCGCCTCGCACAGATACGCAGTATTTT
TRBV20-1	.	.	TRBJ1-1	CSAIKGFMNTEAFF	TGCAGTGCTATTAAGGGATTCATGAACACTGAAGCTTTCTTT
TRBV24-1	.	.	TRBJ2-7	CATSDSRGRSYEQYF	TGTGCCACCAGTGATTCCCGTGGGCGGTCCTACGAGCAGTACTTC
TRBV7-2	.	.	TRBJ2-1	CASSASRADRRFF	TGTGCCAGCAGCGCCTCAAGGGCAGACAGAAGGTTCTTC
TRBV20-1	.	.	TRBJ2-3	CSARGTTTDTQYF	TGCAGTGCTAGAGGGACTACCACAGATACGCAGTATTTT
TRBV7-2	.	TRBD2	TRBJ2-5	CASSLVWEGDWTQYF	TGTGCCAGCAGCTTAGTTTGGGAGGGAGATTGGACCCAGTACTTC
TRBV6-1	.	.	TRBJ2-7	CASSASSGVYEQYF	TGTGCCAGCAGTGCCAGCTCAGGAGTCTACGAGCAGTACTTC
TRBV19	.	.	TRBJ1-2	CASTPGGAPSGIGGGYTF	TGTGCCAGCACGCCGGGGGGCGCACCGTCGGGCATCGGGGGAGGCTACACCTTC